This T cell receptor beta chain was recovered during a study of shared clonotypes between healthy human individuals. Terminally differentiated effector memory CD45RA+ cells were excluded by CCR7 positive selection of CD45RO-negative cells. In the sorted-subset replicate PCRs, approximately 200 ng DNA, tens of thousands of T cell genomes, was used. Libraries were prepared by immunoSEQ multiplex PCR; TCRdb keeps only in-frame clonotypes and omits some of them. This sample yields roughly 1,800,000 clones, of which approximately 94% are seen a single time; under 1.5% belongs to the top ten. Notes on the study in general: It was the non-shared clonotypes that had lower generation probabilities than clonotypes shared by all four donors.

CDR3 length: 13 residues. V was trimmed by 1 base and J by 4 bases, leaving 6 bases between them. Germline V lookup: CDR1 MNHEY, CDR2 SMNVEV (reference sequence). In its sample, this clone was seen once. Antigen: not known. The chain is built from TRBV27 and TRBJ2-3; D not certain. The sequenced material came from naive CD8+ T cells sorted from blood. This clonotype originated in a man younger than 35 in good health. CDR3 in amino acids: CASSLWSSDTQYF. CDR3 DNA: TGTGCCAGCAGTTTATGGTCCTCAGATACGCAGTATTTT.